This T cell receptor beta chain was recovered during a study of shared clonotypes between healthy human individuals. At the level of the study: Donors, aged 18 to 49, were a couple of women and three men.

Broader study findings: The generation probabilities recorded for non-shared clonotypes fell below those of clonotypes shared by all four donors.

The CDR3 covers 15 residues. The germline gives CDR1 MNHEY, CDR2 SMNVEV (reference sequence). The V gene end was trimmed by 3 bases and the J gene end by 4 bases; junction bases not matched to a gene: 6. CD4+ cells yielded CD45RA+ naive and CD45RA-negative memory subsets. Concerning this clone: The antigen remains undetermined.

A 200 ng quantity of DNA, roughly 30,000 T cell genomes, went into the sorted-subset replicate PCRs. Using immunoSEQ multiplex PCR, the repertoire was profiled, and TCRdb retains in-frame clones only, with some absent. The sample has more than 2 million clones, under 97% seen once. This chain uses TRBV27 with TRBJ2-7, with TRBD2 identical over 10 bases. Specimen: naive CD4+ T cells sorted from blood. As for subset: CD45RA+ positively selected. The clonotype comes from a man aged 18 to 29 in good health. CDR3 nucleotides: TGTGCCAGCAGTTTTACCGGGACTAGCGTGTACGAGCAGTACTTC. This gives the protein CASSFTGTSVYEQYF.